These T cell receptor beta chains were read from a single sample in a study of cytomegalovirus exposure and HLA in healthy donors. Only in-frame clones appear in the TCRdb table, and some are missing; sequencing was by immunoSEQ multiplex PCR. The sample has 150,000 to 170,000 clones, 65% to 80% seen once. Sequencing was performed on PBMCs. The origin of the receptors is a young man in good health and CMV-seronegative. Both conserved end residues are part of each CDR3. Each record gives: J gene, CDR3 length, V gene, D gene, clone size, CDR3 DNA, CDR3 protein. D genes are given only for firm matches. Clone size is shown for a subset of rows, as once, few, many or a class of expanded clone.

j_call: TRBJ1-1; cdr3_length: 15; v_call: TRBV19; d_call: TRBD1; clone_size: .; cdr3_nt: TGTGCCAGTAGTATCGGGACAGGGGGAAACACTGAAGCTTTCTTT; cdr3_aa: CASSIGTGGNTEAFF
j_call: TRBJ2-7; cdr3_length: 13; v_call: TRBV5-6; d_call: .; clone_size: .; cdr3_nt: TGTGCCAGCAGCTTGGTCAGCTCCTACGAGCAGTACTTC; cdr3_aa: CASSLVSSYEQYF
j_call: TRBJ1-2; cdr3_length: 16; v_call: TRBV21-1; d_call: .; clone_size: few; cdr3_nt: TGTGCCAGCAGCCCCCAAAAGGGGCAGACTAACTATGGCTACACCTTC; cdr3_aa: CASSPQKGQTNYGYTF
j_call: TRBJ1-6; cdr3_length: 16; v_call: TRBV5-1; d_call: .; clone_size: .; cdr3_nt: TGCGCCAGCAGCTTGGAGCAGGGTACGGGTAATTCACCCCTCCACTTT; cdr3_aa: CASSLEQGTGNSPLHF
j_call: TRBJ1-5; cdr3_length: 16; v_call: TRBV13; d_call: .; clone_size: .; cdr3_nt: TGTGCCAGCAGCTTAGGTCACCCGGGGGGCAATCAGCCCCAGCATTTT; cdr3_aa: CASSLGHPGGNQPQHF
j_call: TRBJ1-2; cdr3_length: 14; v_call: TRBV5-4; d_call: .; clone_size: few; cdr3_nt: TGTGCCAGCAGCTTGGGTACAGCTAACTATGGCTACACCTTC; cdr3_aa: CASSLGTANYGYTF
j_call: TRBJ2-2; cdr3_length: 12; v_call: TRBV10-3; d_call: .; clone_size: few; cdr3_nt: TGTGCCATCCGCGGGGACACCGGGGAGCTGTTTTTT; cdr3_aa: CAIRGDTGELFF
j_call: TRBJ2-3; cdr3_length: 14; v_call: TRBV18; d_call: .; clone_size: .; cdr3_nt: TGTGCCAGCTCACCTCCCGAGGCCACAGATACGCAGTATTTT; cdr3_aa: CASSPPEATDTQYF
j_call: TRBJ2-3; cdr3_length: 15; v_call: TRBV7-9; d_call: .; clone_size: .; cdr3_nt: TGTGCCAGCAGCTTAGCGCAGGGCAGAGCAGATACGCAGTATTTT; cdr3_aa: CASSLAQGRADTQYF
j_call: TRBJ1-2; cdr3_length: 13; v_call: TRBV12-2; d_call: .; clone_size: few; cdr3_nt: TGTGCAAGTCTCCAGACTCCCATCTATGGCTACACCTTC; cdr3_aa: CASLQTPIYGYTF
j_call: TRBJ1-5; cdr3_length: 13; v_call: TRBV6-6; d_call: .; clone_size: .; cdr3_nt: TGTGCCAGCAGTTCGTATCGTCGTCAGCCCCAGCATTTT; cdr3_aa: CASSSYRRQPQHF
j_call: TRBJ2-1; cdr3_length: 14; v_call: TRBV14; d_call: .; clone_size: few; cdr3_nt: TGTGCCAGCAGCCAATCCACAGGGCGCAATGAGCAGTTCTTC; cdr3_aa: CASSQSTGRNEQFF
j_call: TRBJ1-1; cdr3_length: 14; v_call: TRBV27; d_call: .; clone_size: .; cdr3_nt: TGTGCCAGCAGTTTAGGCGCAGGGGTCGCTGAAGCTTTCTTT; cdr3_aa: CASSLGAGVAEAFF
j_call: TRBJ1-3; cdr3_length: 16; v_call: TRBV28; d_call: .; clone_size: .; cdr3_nt: TGTGCCAGCAGTTTATGGAGGGTTCACTCTGGAAACACCATATATTTT; cdr3_aa: CASSLWRVHSGNTIYF
j_call: TRBJ1-5; cdr3_length: 12; v_call: TRBV7-9; d_call: .; clone_size: few; cdr3_nt: TGTGCCAGCAGCTTAGTGTCAGGTGGCCAGCATTTT; cdr3_aa: CASSLVSGGQHF
j_call: TRBJ1-1; cdr3_length: 15; v_call: TRBV19; d_call: TRBD1; clone_size: .; cdr3_nt: TGTGCCAGTAGTGCCCGACAGGGGGCGGACACTGAAGCTTTCTTT; cdr3_aa: CASSARQGADTEAFF
j_call: TRBJ1-4; cdr3_length: 11; v_call: TRBV20-1; d_call: .; clone_size: .; cdr3_nt: TGCAGTGCTAGAGGAGGTGAAAAACTGTTTTTT; cdr3_aa: CSARGGEKLFF
j_call: TRBJ1-1; cdr3_length: 16; v_call: TRBV4-1; d_call: .; clone_size: .; cdr3_nt: TGCGCCAGCAGCCAAGTAGGCCGACAGGTATTCACTGAAGCTTTCTTT; cdr3_aa: CASSQVGRQVFTEAFF
j_call: TRBJ2-5; cdr3_length: 16; v_call: TRBV19; d_call: TRBD2; clone_size: once; cdr3_nt: TGTGCCAGTAGTATTGGTAGCGGGGGGGCCTCGGAGACCCAGTACTTC; cdr3_aa: CASSIGSGGASETQYF
j_call: TRBJ2-1; cdr3_length: 14; v_call: TRBV19; d_call: .; clone_size: few; cdr3_nt: TGTGCCAGTAGTCGGGGAGACCCCTACAATGAGCAGTTCTTC; cdr3_aa: CASSRGDPYNEQFF
j_call: TRBJ1-6; cdr3_length: 14; v_call: TRBV28; d_call: .; clone_size: .; cdr3_nt: TGTGCCAGCAGTCCAGGACAAACAAATTCACCCCTCCACTTT; cdr3_aa: CASSPGQTNSPLHF
j_call: TRBJ2-1; cdr3_length: 11; v_call: TRBV30; d_call: .; clone_size: .; cdr3_nt: TGTGCCTATAGCTCCTACAATGAGCAGTTCTTC; cdr3_aa: CAYSSYNEQFF
j_call: TRBJ1-6; cdr3_length: 15; v_call: TRBV4-3; d_call: .; clone_size: .; cdr3_nt: TGCGCCAGCAGCCAAGACCGCTCCTATAATTCACCCCTCCACTTT; cdr3_aa: CASSQDRSYNSPLHF
j_call: TRBJ2-5; cdr3_length: 15; v_call: TRBV25-1; d_call: TRBD2; clone_size: .; cdr3_nt: TGTGCCAGCAGTAATTTGCGGGGGGTCGCGGAGACCCAGTACTTC; cdr3_aa: CASSNLRGVAETQYF
j_call: TRBJ2-1; cdr3_length: 14; v_call: TRBV27; d_call: .; clone_size: few; cdr3_nt: TGTGCCAGCAGTTTTTCCCCCGGGTCAAATGAGCAGTTCTTC; cdr3_aa: CASSFSPGSNEQFF
j_call: TRBJ2-3; cdr3_length: 16; v_call: TRBV19; d_call: .; clone_size: once; cdr3_nt: TGTGCCAGTAGCGTACGGTCGGTGCGCGGTAAAGATACGCAGTATTTT; cdr3_aa: CASSVRSVRGKDTQYF
j_call: TRBJ2-2; cdr3_length: 15; v_call: TRBV10-1; d_call: .; clone_size: .; cdr3_nt: TGCGCCAGCAGCGTCACTCTCGGGGGAACCGGGGAGCTGTTTTTT; cdr3_aa: CASSVTLGGTGELFF